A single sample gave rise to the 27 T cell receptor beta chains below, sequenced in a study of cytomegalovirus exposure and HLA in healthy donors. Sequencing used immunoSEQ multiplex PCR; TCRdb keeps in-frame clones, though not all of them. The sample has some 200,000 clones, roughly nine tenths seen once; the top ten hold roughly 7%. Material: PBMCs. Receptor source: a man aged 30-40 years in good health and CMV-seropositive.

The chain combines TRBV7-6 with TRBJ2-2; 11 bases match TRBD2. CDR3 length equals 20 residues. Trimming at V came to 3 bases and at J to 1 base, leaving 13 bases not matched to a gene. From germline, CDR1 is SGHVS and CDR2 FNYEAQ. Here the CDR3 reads CASSFPGASGGPKNTGELFF. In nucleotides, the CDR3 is TGTGCCAGCAGCTTCCCTGGGGCTAGCGGGGGGCCCAAGAACACCGGGGAGCTGTTTTTT.

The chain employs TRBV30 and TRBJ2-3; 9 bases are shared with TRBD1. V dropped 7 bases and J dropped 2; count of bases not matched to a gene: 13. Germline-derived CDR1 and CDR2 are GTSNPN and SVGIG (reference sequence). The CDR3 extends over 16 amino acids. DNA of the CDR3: TGTGCCTCCCGTTGGGAGACAGGGGGGCCCACAGATACGCAGTATTTT. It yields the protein CASRWETGGPTDTQYF.

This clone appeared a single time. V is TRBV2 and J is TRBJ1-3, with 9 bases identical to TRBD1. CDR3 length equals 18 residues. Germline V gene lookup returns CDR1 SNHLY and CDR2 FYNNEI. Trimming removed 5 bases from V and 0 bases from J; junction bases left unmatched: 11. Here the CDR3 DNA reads TGTGCCAGCAGTCGGGGACAGGGACCACTTGGCTCTGGAAACACCATATATTTT. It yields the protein CASSRGQGPLGSGNTIYF.

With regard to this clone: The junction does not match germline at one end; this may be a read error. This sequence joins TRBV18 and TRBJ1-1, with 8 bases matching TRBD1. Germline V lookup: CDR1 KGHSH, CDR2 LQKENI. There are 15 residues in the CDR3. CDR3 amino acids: CASSPLQGETTEAFF. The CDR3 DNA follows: TGTGCCAGCTCTCCACTACAGGGGGAGACCACTGAAGCTTTCTTT.

CDR3: CASSSDREPIYF. The CDR3 nucleotides are TGTGCCAGCAGCTCTGACAGGGAGCCCATATATTTT. The genes are TRBV5-6 and TRBJ1-3; 7 bases are shared with TRBD1. This CDR3 is built from 12 residues. The V segment lost 3 bases and the J segment 11 bases; nucleotides outside the gene matches: 5. The germline V gene has CDR1 SGHDT and CDR2 YYEEEE.

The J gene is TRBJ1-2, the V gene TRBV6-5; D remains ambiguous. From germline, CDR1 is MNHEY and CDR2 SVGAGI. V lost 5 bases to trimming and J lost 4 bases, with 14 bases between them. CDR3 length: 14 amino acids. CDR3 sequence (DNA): TGTGCCAGCAGTCAGCTCCCCACCCTCTATGGCTACACCTTC. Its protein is CASSQLPTLYGYTF.

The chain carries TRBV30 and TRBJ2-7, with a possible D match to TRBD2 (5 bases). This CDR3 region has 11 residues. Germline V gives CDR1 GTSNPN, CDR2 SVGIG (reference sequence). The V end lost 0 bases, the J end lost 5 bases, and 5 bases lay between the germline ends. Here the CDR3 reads CAWSVGDEQYF. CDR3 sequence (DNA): TGTGCCTGGAGTGTCGGGGACGAGCAGTACTTC.

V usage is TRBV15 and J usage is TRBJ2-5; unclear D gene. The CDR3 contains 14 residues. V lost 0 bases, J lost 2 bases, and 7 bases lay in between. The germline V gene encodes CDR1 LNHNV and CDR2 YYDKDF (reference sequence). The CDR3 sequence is CATSRDSQQETQYF. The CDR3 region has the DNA TGTGCCACCAGCAGAGATTCACAGCAAGAGACCCAGTACTTC. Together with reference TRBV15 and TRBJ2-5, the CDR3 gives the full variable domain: DAMVIQNPRYQVTQFGKPVTLSCSQTLNHNVMYWYQQKSSQAPKLLFHYYDKDFNNEADTPDNFQSRRPNTSFCFLDIRSPGLGDTAMYLCATSRDSQQETQYFGPGTRLLVL.

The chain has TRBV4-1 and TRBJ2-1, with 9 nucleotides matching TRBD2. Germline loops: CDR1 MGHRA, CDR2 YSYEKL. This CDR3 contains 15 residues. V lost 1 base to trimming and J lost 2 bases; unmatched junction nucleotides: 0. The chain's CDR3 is CASSQGLAAYNEQFF. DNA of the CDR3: TGCGCCAGCAGCCAAGGACTAGCGGCCTACAATGAGCAGTTCTTC.

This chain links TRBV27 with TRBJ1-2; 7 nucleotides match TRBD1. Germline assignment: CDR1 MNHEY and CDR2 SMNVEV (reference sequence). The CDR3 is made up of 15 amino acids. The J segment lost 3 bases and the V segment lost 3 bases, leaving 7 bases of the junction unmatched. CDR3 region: CASSFNTGVDYGYTF. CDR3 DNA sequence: TGTGCCAGCAGTTTTAACACAGGGGTCGACTATGGCTACACCTTC.

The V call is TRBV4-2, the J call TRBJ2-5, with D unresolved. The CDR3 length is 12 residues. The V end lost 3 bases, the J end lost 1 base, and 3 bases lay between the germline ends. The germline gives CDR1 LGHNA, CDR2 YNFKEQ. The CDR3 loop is CASSQGQETQYF. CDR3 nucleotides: TGTGCCAGCAGCCAGGGCCAAGAGACCCAGTACTTC.

The CDR3 here is CASRLTGVVNQPQHF. CDR3 sequence (DNA): TGTGCCAGCAGATTGACAGGGGTGGTTAATCAGCCCCAGCATTTT. The chain recombines TRBV6-5 with TRBJ1-5; TRBD1 agrees at 8 bases. The CDR3 has 15 amino acids. Trimming cost V 6 bases and J 4 bases; bases outside gene matches: 8. The germline V gene has CDR1 MNHEY and CDR2 SVGAGI.

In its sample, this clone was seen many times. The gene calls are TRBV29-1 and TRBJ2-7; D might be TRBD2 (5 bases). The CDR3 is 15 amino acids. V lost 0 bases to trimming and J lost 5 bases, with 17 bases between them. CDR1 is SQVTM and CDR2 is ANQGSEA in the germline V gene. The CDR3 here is CSVEDRGLASNEQYF. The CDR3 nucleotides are TGCAGCGTTGAAGATCGTGGGCTAGCTTCCAACGAGCAGTACTTC.

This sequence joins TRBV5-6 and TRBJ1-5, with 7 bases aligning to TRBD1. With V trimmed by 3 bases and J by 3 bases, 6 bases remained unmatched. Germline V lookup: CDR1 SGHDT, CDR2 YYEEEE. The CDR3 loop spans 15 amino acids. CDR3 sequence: CASSSWTGFNQPQHF. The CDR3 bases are TGTGCCAGCAGCTCCTGGACAGGATTCAATCAGCCCCAGCATTTT.

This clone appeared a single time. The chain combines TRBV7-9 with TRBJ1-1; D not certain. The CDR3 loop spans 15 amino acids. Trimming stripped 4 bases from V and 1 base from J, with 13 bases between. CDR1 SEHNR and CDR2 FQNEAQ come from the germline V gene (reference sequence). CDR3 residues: CASSSTPGGNTEAFF. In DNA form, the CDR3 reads TGTGCCAGCAGCTCCACCCCCGGAGGGAACACTGAAGCTTTCTTT.

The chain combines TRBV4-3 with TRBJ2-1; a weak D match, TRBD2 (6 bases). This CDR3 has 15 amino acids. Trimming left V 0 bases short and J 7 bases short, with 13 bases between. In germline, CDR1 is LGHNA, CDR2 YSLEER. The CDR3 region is CASSQDRASVNEQFF. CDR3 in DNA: TGCGCCAGCAGCCAAGATCGAGCTAGCGTGAATGAGCAGTTCTTC.

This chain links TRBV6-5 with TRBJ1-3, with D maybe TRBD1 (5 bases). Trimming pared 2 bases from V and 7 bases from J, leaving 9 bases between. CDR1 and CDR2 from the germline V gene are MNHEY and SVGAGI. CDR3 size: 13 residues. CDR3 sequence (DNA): TGTGCCAGCAGTTACGGGGGGGGGAACACCATATATTTT. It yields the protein CASSYGGGNTIYF.

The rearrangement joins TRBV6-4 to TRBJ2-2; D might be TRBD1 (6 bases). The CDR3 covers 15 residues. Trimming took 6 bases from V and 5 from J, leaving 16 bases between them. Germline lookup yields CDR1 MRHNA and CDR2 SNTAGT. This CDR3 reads CASSPTTGTTGELFF. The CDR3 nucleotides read TGTGCCAGCAGCCCAACGACAGGAACGACCGGGGAGCTGTTTTTT.

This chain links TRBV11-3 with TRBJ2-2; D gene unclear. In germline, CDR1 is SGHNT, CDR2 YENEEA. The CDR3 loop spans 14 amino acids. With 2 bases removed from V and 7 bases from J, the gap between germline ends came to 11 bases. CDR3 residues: CASSLLWASGELFF. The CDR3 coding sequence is TGTGCCAGCAGCTTACTGTGGGCCAGCGGGGAGCTGTTTTTT.

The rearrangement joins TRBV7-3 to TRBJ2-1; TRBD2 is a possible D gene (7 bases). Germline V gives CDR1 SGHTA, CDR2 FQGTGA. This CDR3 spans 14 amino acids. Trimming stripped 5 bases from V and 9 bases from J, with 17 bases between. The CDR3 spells CASSPQGGRGEQFF. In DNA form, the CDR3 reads TGTGCCAGCAGCCCACAGGGCGGGAGAGGTGAGCAGTTCTTC.

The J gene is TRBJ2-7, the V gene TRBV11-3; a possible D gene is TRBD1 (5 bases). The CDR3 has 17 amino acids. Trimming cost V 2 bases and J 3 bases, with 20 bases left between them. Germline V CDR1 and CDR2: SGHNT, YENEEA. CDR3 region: CASSLRIVSGILYEQYF. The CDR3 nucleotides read TGTGCCAGCAGCTTACGGATTGTTTCAGGGATTCTCTACGAGCAGTACTTC.

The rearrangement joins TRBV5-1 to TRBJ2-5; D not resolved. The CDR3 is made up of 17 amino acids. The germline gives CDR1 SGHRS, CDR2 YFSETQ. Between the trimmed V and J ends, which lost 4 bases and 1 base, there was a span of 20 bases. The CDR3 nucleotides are TGCGCCAGCAGCCTCGGTCCGGGCCAAATAGGCCAAGAGACCCAGTACTTC. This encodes CASSLGPGQIGQETQYF.

In DNA, the CDR3 is TGTGCCAGCAGTTTACCCCCCATGGGCAATCAGCCCCAGCATTTT. Its translation: CASSLPPMGNQPQHF. The chain recombines TRBV28 with TRBJ1-5; D remains unclear. In germline, CDR1 is MDHEN, CDR2 SYDVKM. With 2 bases removed from V and 2 bases from J, the gap between germline ends came to 10 bases. CDR3 length: 15 amino acids.

CDR3 DNA: TGTGCCAGCAGCGTACGGTCCGTGGCCTACGAGCAGTACTTC. Its translation is CASSVRSVAYEQYF. This chain connects TRBV9 to TRBJ2-7; D remains unclear. Germline V gene lookup returns CDR1 SGDLS and CDR2 YYNGEE. V lost 1 base and J lost 2, with 10 bases in between. The CDR3 consists of 14 residues.

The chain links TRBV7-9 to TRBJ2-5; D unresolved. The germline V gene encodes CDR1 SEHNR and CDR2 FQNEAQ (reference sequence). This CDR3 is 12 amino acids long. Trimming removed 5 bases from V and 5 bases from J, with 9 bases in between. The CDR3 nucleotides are TGTGCCAGCAGCCCAACAAGTGAGACCCAGTACTTC. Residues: CASSPTSETQYF. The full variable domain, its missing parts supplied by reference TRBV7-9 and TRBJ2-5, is DTGVSQNPRHKITKRGQNVTFRCDPISEHNRLYWYRQTLGQGPEFLTYFQNEAQLEKSRLLSDRFSAERPKGSFSTLEIQRTEQGDSAMYLCASSPTSETQYFGPGTRLLVL.

The DNA for the CDR3 is TGTGCCAGCAGTCCAAGAGAGGGACAGGGCTGGGACTACGAGCAGTACTTC. Translating gives CASSPREGQGWDYEQYF. The V call is TRBV28, the J call TRBJ2-7, with 9 bases aligning to TRBD1. The CDR3 totals 17 residues. Germline CDR1 and CDR2: MDHEN and SYDVKM. After removal of 5 bases from V and 3 bases from J, the junction contained 14 bases not matched to a gene.

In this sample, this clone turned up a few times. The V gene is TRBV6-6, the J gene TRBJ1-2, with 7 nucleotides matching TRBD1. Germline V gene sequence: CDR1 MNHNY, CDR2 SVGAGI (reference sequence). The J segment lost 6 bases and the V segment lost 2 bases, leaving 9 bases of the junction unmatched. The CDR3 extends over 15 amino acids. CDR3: CASSYKDRAQNGYTF. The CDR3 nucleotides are TGTGCCAGCAGTTACAAAGACAGGGCGCAGAATGGCTACACCTTC.